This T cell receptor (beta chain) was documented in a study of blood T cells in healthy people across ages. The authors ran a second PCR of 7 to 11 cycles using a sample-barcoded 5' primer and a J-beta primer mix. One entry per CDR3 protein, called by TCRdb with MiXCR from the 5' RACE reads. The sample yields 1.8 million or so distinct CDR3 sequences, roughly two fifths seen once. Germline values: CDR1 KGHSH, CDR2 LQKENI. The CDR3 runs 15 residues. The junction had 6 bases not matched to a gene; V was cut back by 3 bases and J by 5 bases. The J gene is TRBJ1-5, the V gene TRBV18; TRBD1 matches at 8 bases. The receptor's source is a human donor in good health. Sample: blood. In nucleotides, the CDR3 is TGTGCCAGCTCACCTTCAGGGGGCGGGGATCAGCCCCAGCATTTT. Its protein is CASSPSGGGDQPQHF.